A single sample gave rise to the 18 T cell receptor beta chains below, sequenced in a study of T cells in localized non-small cell lung cancer. TCRdb's copy holds only in-frame clones and misses some; the assay was immunoSEQ multiplex PCR. Here the sample spans 45,000 to 60,000 clones, approximately 86% being singletons. Sample: PBMCs, taken before any cancer treatment. These receptors originate from a man aged 40 to 69 with stage II lung adenocarcinoma.

J is TRBJ2-2 and V is TRBV28; D is perhaps TRBD1 (6 bases). V was cut by 3 bases and J by 0 bases, with 8 bases left in between. The germline V gene has CDR1 MDHEN and CDR2 SYDVKM. There are 15 residues in the CDR3. The CDR3 reads CASSLAGANTGELFF. CDR3 bases: TGTGCCAGCAGTTTGGCAGGGGCGAACACCGGGGAGCTGTTTTTT.

The chain joins TRBV19 to TRBJ2-2, with 14 bases fitting TRBD2. CDR1 and CDR2 from the germline V gene are LNHDA and SQIVND (reference sequence). Trimming took 4 bases from V and 4 from J; bases not matched to a gene: 8. This CDR3 region has 18 residues. CDR3 nucleotides: TGTGCCAGTAGTAGAGTCGGACTAGCGGGGGGAGGCACCGGGGAGCTGTTTTTT. It yields the protein CASSRVGLAGGGTGELFF.

The chain recombines TRBV5-4 with TRBJ2-2, with TRBD1 matching over 7 bases. The V gene end was trimmed by 0 bases and the J gene end by 8 bases; junction bases not matched to a gene: 7. This CDR3 region has 15 residues. The germline CDR1 and CDR2 sequences are SGHNT and YYREEE (reference sequence). CDR3 loop: CASSLAGQEGGELFF. CDR3 in DNA: TGTGCCAGCAGCTTGGCAGGACAGGAAGGAGGGGAGCTGTTTTTT.

The CDR3 DNA sequence: TGTGCCAGTACCCAGGACAGGGGGAACACTGAAGCTTTCTTT. This translates into CASTQDRGNTEAFF. The chain combines TRBV19 with TRBJ1-1, with 9 bases fitting TRBD1. The CDR3 is 14 amino acids. Germline V lookup: CDR1 LNHDA, CDR2 SQIVND (reference sequence). V dropped 7 bases and J dropped 1; count of bases not matched to a gene: 4.

The rearrangement uses TRBV10-3 and TRBJ1-1; D perhaps matches TRBD1 (5 bases). With 0 bases removed from V and 7 bases from J, the gap between germline ends came to 9 bases. Germline CDR1 ENHRY, CDR2 SYGVKD. This CDR3 comprises 13 residues. The CDR3 here is CAISESGDSEAFF. The CDR3 nucleotides are TGTGCCATCAGTGAGTCTGGTGACAGTGAAGCTTTCTTT.

This chain joins TRBV7-9 and TRBJ2-3; 11 positions agree with TRBD2. From germline, CDR1 is SEHNR and CDR2 FQNEAQ (reference sequence). The CDR3 length is 15 residues. After removal of 4 bases from V and 3 bases from J, the junction contained 3 bases not matched to a gene. The DNA of the CDR3 is TGTGCCAGCAGCTCAGTAGCGGGGGGGACAGATACGCAGTATTTT. This codes for CASSSVAGGTDTQYF.

This chain connects TRBV4-1 to TRBJ2-1, with TRBD2 identical over 11 bases. Losses at the gene ends were 0 bases for V and 7 bases for J; bases not matched to a gene: 20. This CDR3 has 21 residues. Germline V lookup: CDR1 MGHRA, CDR2 YSYEKL. CDR3 nucleotide sequence: TGCGCCAGCAGCCAAGAAGGGTCGGCACTAGCGGGGGACGCCTGGATGAATGAGCAGTTCTTC. It codes for CASSQEGSALAGDAWMNEQFF.

J is TRBJ2-6 and V is TRBV7-3; no reliable D call. Germline V CDR1 and CDR2: SGHTA, FQGTGA. V shed 0 bases and J shed 4 bases, with 1 base lying between them. The CDR3 has 13 residues. CDR3 protein: CASSLTGANVLTF. The CDR3 DNA reads as TGTGCCAGCAGCTTAACAGGGGCCAACGTCCTGACTTTC.

The rearrangement uses TRBV11-2 and TRBJ1-3; D is uncertain. CDR3 length equals 13 residues. Between the trimmed V and J ends, which lost 1 base and 3 bases, there was a span of 4 bases. In germline, CDR1 is SGHAT, CDR2 FQNNGV. CDR3 DNA: TGTGCCAGCAGCTTAGGGCATGGAAACACCATATATTTT. Its translation: CASSLGHGNTIYF.

The genes are TRBV2 and TRBJ1-1; 7 nucleotides align to TRBD1. The junction had 7 bases not matched to a gene; V was cut back by 8 bases and J by 1 base. The CDR3 has 14 amino acids. The V gene's germline CDR1 is SNHLY and CDR2 FYNNEI. The chain's CDR3 is CASGAYRGNTEAFF. DNA for the CDR3: TGTGCCAGCGGGGCCTACAGGGGGAACACTGAAGCTTTCTTT. The complete variable domain, with remaining parts taken from reference TRBV2 and TRBJ1-1, reads EPEVTQTPSHQVTQMGQEVILRCVPISNHLYFYWYRQILGQKVEFLVSFYNNEISEKSEIFDDQFSVERPDGSNFTLKIRSTKLEDSAMYFCASGAYRGNTEAFFGQGTRLTVV.

V and J are TRBV27 and TRBJ1-4, with TRBD1 matching 9 bases. Looked up from germline, CDR1 is MNHEY and CDR2 is SMNVEV (reference sequence). V lost 4 bases, J lost 8 bases, and 8 bases stayed unmatched. The CDR3 has 15 residues. The CDR3 DNA reads as TGTGCCAGCAGTTCGGACAGGGGAGGATTCGAAAAACTGTTTTTT. As protein: CASSSDRGGFEKLFF.

V and J are TRBV11-3 and TRBJ2-1, with D unresolved. The CDR3 spans 14 residues. Germline assignment: CDR1 SGHNT and CDR2 YENEEA. V was shortened by 1 base and J by 6 bases, with 10 bases between the two germline ends. As DNA, the CDR3 is TGTGCCAGCAGCTTAGGTAGGTGGAGCAATGAGCAGTTCTTC. It is translated as CASSLGRWSNEQFF.

This chain links TRBV21-1 with TRBJ2-5. TRBV21-1 is labeled a pseudogene. This CDR3 has 12 residues. CDR3 sequence: CASSKESRDQYF. The CDR3 DNA reads TGTGCCAGCAGCAAAGAATCACGTGACCAGTACTTC.

The rearrangement uses TRBV28 and TRBJ1-5; D perhaps matches TRBD1 (5 bases). V dropped 9 bases and J dropped 4 bases, with 10 bases sitting between them. The CDR3 extends over 12 amino acids. CDR1 is MDHEN, CDR2 SYDVKM, per germline. The CDR3 DNA sequence: TGTGCCAGTAGTCAGGGTAATCAGCCCCAGCATTTT. It specifies CASSQGNQPQHF.

The table lists this clone with a few counts. In DNA, the CDR3 is TGTGCCAGCAGGCCACCTTCGGACAGTCCTCACCCCCATGAAAAACTGTTTTTT. It encodes CASRPPSDSPHPHEKLFF. This chain links TRBV25-1 with TRBJ1-4; D might be TRBD1 (6 bases). CDR3 length: 18 amino acids. Germline lookup yields CDR1 MGHDK and CDR2 SYGVNS. Trimming pared 6 bases from V and 6 bases from J, leaving 26 bases between.

The rearrangement uses TRBV5-4 and TRBJ1-1, with 8 bases lining up with TRBD1. V gave up 0 bases and J gave up 7 bases; unmatched junction bases: 5. CDR3 length equals 14 residues. The germline gives CDR1 SGHNT, CDR2 YYREEE (reference sequence). CDR3 in amino acids: CASSLGQGRDEAFF. The CDR3 DNA is TGTGCCAGCAGCTTGGGACAGGGGAGGGATGAAGCTTTCTTT.

The chain employs TRBV9 and TRBJ2-3; D uncertain. The CDR3 loop spans 18 amino acids. Germline loops: CDR1 SGDLS, CDR2 YYNGEE. The V and J ends lost 3 bases and 2 bases respectively, with 22 bases between them. DNA for the CDR3: TGTGCCAGCAGCGCGTACGTCTCGACAAGATACTTCACAGATACGCAGTATTTT. Protein sequence: CASSAYVSTRYFTDTQYF.

V gene TRBV29-1 combines with J gene TRBJ1-1; D call uncertain. Germline assignment: CDR1 SQVTM and CDR2 ANQGSEA. The CDR3 totals 11 residues. Trimming shortened V by 5 bases and J by 0 bases, and 4 bases separated the two germline ends. Written as DNA, the CDR3 is TGCAGCGTTTTTCTGAACACTGAAGCTTTCTTT. It yields the protein CSVFLNTEAFF.